The rows below give T cell receptor beta chains drawn from one sample of a study of Graves' ophthalmopathy and Graves' hyperthyroidism. TCRdb used MiXCR to reprocess the multiplex PCR reads, holding one entry per CDR3 protein. The table has a few hundred thousand distinct CDR3 sequences, 20% to 25% seen once. Sequenced: peripheral blood. The receptors were sampled from a woman under 30 with stable Graves' hyperthyroidism. CDR3s include the opening cysteine and the closing phenylalanine or tryptophan. Each record gives: CDR3 protein, CDR3 DNA, clone size, J gene, D gene, V gene. A D gene is named only where the DNA matches it firmly. Expanded clones get a size class; other rows say once, few or many, or leave the size out.

CASLPGPEWETQYF	TGTGCCAGCCTCCCGGGGCCAGAGTGGGAGACCCAGTACTTC	few	TRBJ2-5	-	TRBV28
CSAKGLAGRYEQYF	TGCAGTGCTAAAGGACTAGCGGGAAGGTACGAGCAGTACTTC	many	TRBJ2-7	TRBD2	TRBV20-1
CATSGTGREPQHF	TGTGCCACCAGCGGGACAGGGAGGGAACCCCAGCATTTT	-	TRBJ1-5	TRBD1	TRBV15
CSASRGETEAFF	TGCAGTGCTAGCCGGGGCGAGACTGAAGCTTTCTTT	many	TRBJ1-1	-	TRBV20-1
CSARPGRGNQPQHF	TGCAGTGCTAGACCGGGACGCGGCAATCAGCCCCAGCATTTT	many	TRBJ1-5	-	TRBV20-1
CSAGLYRGNTIYF	TGCAGTGCTGGACTCTACAGGGGGAACACCATATATTTT	many	TRBJ1-3	TRBD1	TRBV20-1
CAWQQGPQYGYTF	TGTGCCTGGCAACAGGGCCCCCAGTATGGCTACACCTTC	many	TRBJ1-2	-	TRBV30
CASSLDPNTEAFF	TGTGCCAGCAGCTTAGATCCCAACACTGAAGCTTTCTTT	many	TRBJ1-1	-	TRBV7-6
CASSYPKEGASYSYEQYF	TGTGCCAGCAGTTACCCGAAAGAGGGGGCGTCCTACTCCTACGAGCAGTACTTC	many	TRBJ2-7	TRBD1	TRBV6-2/TRBV6-3
CASSSRRAGNTEAFF	TGTGCCAGCAGCTCACGCAGGGCCGGGAACACTGAAGCTTTCTTT	-	TRBJ1-1	-	TRBV13
CASSVGTGIGETQYF	TGTGCCAGTAGTGTCGGGACGGGTATTGGGGAGACCCAGTACTTC	few	TRBJ2-5	-	TRBV19
CASSPEGGGTEAFF	TGTGCCAGCTCCCCCGAGGGGGGAGGCACTGAAGCTTTCTTT	many	TRBJ1-1	-	TRBV18
CASSSDRYNQPQHF	TGTGCCAGCAGTTCCGACCGATACAATCAGCCCCAGCATTTT	many	TRBJ1-5	-	TRBV27
CASSSRTSLNEQYF	TGTGCCAGCTCAAGCAGGACTAGTCTCAACGAGCAGTACTTC	many	TRBJ2-7	TRBD2	TRBV18
CASSLTGSPKNIQYF	TGTGCCAGCAGTTTGACGGGGAGCCCCAAAAACATTCAGTACTTC	-	TRBJ2-4	-	TRBV28
CASSRDVNSPLHF	TGTGCCAGCAGCCGGGACGTGAATTCACCCCTCCACTTT	-	TRBJ1-6	-	TRBV9
CASSYQEGTYYGYTF	TGTGCCAGCAGTTATCAAGAGGGGACGTACTATGGCTACACCTTC	many	TRBJ1-2	-	TRBV6-5
CASSLAGTSYEQYF	TGTGCCAGCAGCTTAGCGGGGACTAGCTACGAGCAGTACTTC	many	TRBJ2-7	TRBD2	TRBV5-1
CASSSPSGRADEQYF	TGTGCCAGCAGTTCGCCTAGCGGGAGGGCAGACGAGCAGTACTTC	many	TRBJ2-7	TRBD2	TRBV28
CASSFKYEEETKYF	TGTGCCAGCAGTTTTAAGTACGAGGAAGAGACCAAGTACTTC	many	TRBJ2-5	-	TRBV28
CSVIEGLAGVNYEQYF	TGCAGTGTGATAGAGGGACTAGCGGGGGTCAATTACGAGCAGTACTTC	many	TRBJ2-7	TRBD2	TRBV20-1
CASSDLQGYTEACF	TGTGCCAGCAGTGACCTACAGGGGTACACTGAAGCTTGCTTT	-	TRBJ1-1	TRBD1	TRBV2
CASSGYGTALNQPQHF	TGTGCCAGCAGTGGGTACGGGACCGCCCTCAATCAGCCCCAGCATTTT	many	TRBJ1-5	-	TRBV6-1
CSVRLAGGSYEQYF	TGCAGCGTTCGACTAGCGGGAGGCTCCTACGAGCAGTACTTC	-	TRBJ2-7	TRBD2	TRBV29-1
CSARDNAGNIQYF	TGCAGTGCTAGAGATAATGCGGGAAACATTCAGTACTTC	-	TRBJ2-4	-	TRBV20-1
CASSVPTGAHNSPLHF	TGTGCCAGCAGTGTCCCGACAGGGGCCCATAATTCACCCCTCCACTTT	many	TRBJ1-6	TRBD1	TRBV28
CASSYQAATGELFF	TGTGCCAGCAGTTACCAGGCGGCCACCGGGGAGCTGTTTTTT	many	TRBJ2-2	-	TRBV12-3/TRBV12-4